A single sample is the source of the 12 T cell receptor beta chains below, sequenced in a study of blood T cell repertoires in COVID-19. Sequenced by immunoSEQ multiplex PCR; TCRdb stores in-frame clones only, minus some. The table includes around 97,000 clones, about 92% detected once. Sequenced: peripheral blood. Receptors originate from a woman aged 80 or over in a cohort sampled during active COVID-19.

CDR3 sequence: CASSPQGTNEKLFF. In DNA form, the CDR3 reads TGTGCCAGCAGCCCCCAGGGGACTAATGAAAAACTGTTTTTT. V usage is TRBV7-3 and J usage is TRBJ1-4; possibly TRBD1 for D (6 bases). From germline, CDR1 is SGHTA and CDR2 FQGTGA. The CDR3 contains 14 residues. V was shortened by 5 bases and J by 2 bases, with 9 bases between the two germline ends.

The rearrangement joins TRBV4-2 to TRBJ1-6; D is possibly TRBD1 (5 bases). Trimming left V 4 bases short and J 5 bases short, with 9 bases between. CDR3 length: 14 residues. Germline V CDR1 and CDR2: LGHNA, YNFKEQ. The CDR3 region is CASSLQGNNSPLHF. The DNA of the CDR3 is TGTGCCAGCAGCCTCCAGGGAAATAATTCACCCCTCCACTTT.

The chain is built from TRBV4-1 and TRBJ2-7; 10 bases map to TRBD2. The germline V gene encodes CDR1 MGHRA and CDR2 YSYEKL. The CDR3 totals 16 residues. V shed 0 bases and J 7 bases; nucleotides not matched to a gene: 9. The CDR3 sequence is CASSQDPGLAMGEQYF. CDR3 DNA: TGCGCCAGCAGCCAAGATCCGGGACTAGCGATGGGAGAGCAGTACTTC.

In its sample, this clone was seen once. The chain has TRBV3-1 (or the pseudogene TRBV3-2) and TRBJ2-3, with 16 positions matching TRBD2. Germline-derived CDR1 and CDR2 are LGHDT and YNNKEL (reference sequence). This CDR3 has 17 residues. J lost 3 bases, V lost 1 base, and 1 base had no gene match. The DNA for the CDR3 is TGTGCCAGCAGCCAAGCGGGACTAGCGGGAGGGACAGATACGCAGTATTTT. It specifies CASSQAGLAGGTDTQYF.

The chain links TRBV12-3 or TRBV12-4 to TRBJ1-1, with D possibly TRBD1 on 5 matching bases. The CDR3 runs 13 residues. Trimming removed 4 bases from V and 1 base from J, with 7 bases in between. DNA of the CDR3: TGTGCCAGCAGTTCGACAGAGAACACTGAAGCTTTCTTT. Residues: CASSSTENTEAFF.

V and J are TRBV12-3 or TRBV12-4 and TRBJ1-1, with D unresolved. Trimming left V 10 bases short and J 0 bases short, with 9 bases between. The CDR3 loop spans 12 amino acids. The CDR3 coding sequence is TGTGCCACGACACGTCTGAACACTGAAGCTTTCTTT. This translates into CATTRLNTEAFF.

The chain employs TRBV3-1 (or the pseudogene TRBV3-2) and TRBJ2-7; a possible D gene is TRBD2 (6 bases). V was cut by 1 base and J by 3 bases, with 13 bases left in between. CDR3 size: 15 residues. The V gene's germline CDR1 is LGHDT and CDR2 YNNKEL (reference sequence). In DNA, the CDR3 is TGTGCCAGCAGCCAAGCTATCCAGGGAGGCTACGAGCAGTACTTC. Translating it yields CASSQAIQGGYEQYF.

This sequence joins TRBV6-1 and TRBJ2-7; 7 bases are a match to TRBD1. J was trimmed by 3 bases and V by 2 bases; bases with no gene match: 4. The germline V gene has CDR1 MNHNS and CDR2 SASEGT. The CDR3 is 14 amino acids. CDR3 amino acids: CASSERQGDYEQYF. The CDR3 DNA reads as TGTGCCAGCAGTGAACGACAGGGAGACTACGAGCAGTACTTC.

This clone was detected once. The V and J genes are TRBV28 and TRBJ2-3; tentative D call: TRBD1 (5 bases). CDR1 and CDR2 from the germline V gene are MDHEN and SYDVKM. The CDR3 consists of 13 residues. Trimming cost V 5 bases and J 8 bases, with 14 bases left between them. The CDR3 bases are TGTGCCAGCAGTGCACAGGACATCCCTACGCAGTATTTT. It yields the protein CASSAQDIPTQYF.

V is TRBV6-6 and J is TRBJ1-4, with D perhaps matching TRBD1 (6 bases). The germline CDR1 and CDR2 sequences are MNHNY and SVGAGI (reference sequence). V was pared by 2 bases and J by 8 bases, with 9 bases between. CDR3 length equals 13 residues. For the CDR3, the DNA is TGTGCCAGCAGTTACGGGGGGGCGGAAAAACTGTTTTTT. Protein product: CASSYGGAEKLFF.

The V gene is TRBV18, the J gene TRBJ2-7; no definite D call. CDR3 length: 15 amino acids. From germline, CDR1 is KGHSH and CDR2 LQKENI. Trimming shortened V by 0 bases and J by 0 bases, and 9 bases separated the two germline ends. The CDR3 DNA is TGTGCCAGCTCACCACCGGCACAGAGCTCCTACGAGCAGTACTTC. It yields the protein CASSPPAQSSYEQYF.

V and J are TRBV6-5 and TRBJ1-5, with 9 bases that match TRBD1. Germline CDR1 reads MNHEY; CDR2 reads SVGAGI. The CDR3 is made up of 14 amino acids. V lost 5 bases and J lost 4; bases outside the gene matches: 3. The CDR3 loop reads CASSIGQGNQPQHF. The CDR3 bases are TGTGCCAGCAGTATTGGACAGGGGAATCAGCCCCAGCATTTT.